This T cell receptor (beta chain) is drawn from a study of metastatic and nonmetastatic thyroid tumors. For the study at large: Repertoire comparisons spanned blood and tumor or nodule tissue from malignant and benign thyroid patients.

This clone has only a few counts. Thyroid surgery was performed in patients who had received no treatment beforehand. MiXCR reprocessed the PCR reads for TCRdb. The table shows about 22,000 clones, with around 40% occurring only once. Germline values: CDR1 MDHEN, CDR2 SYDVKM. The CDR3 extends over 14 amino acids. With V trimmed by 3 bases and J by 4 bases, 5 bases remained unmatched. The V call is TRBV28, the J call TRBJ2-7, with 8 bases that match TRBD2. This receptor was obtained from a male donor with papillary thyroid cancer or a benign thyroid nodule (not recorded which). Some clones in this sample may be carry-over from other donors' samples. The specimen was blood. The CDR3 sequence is CASSLTSAMYEQYF. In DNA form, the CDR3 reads TGTGCCAGCAGTTTGACTAGCGCAATGTACGAGCAGTACTTC.